This T cell receptor beta chain was captured in a study of naive and memory T cell subsets. The beta constant-region primer was an equimolar mix of two oligonucleotides covering TRBC1 and TRBC2. Four rounds of PCR amplified the ligated cDNA using nested alpha and beta constant-region primers plus SP2. TCRdb re-called the UMI-ligation and nested PCR reads through MiXCR, storing one row per CDR3 protein. The table has 130,000 or so distinct CDR3 sequences, 35% to 40% seen once. CDR1 is SGHRS, CDR2 YFSETQ, per germline. The ends were cut back, 4 bases at V and 3 bases at J, with 10 bases in the middle. This CDR3 has 13 residues. Study results and caveats: Clonotypes are single alpha or beta chains, not paired receptors.

This clonotype appeared a few times. Antigen specificity is unknown. After the first PCR, alpha and beta chain libraries were processed separately. The sequenced sample consisted of central memory CD4+ T cells from blood. The receptor comes from a human donor in good health. The J gene is TRBJ1-1, the V gene TRBV5-1; no reliable D call. The CDR3 DNA reads TGCGCCAGCAGCCCTGACACTCACACTGAAGCTTTCTTT. This sequence encodes CASSPDTHTEAFF.